The next 22 T cell receptor beta chains were all read from a single sample in a study of cytomegalovirus exposure and HLA in healthy donors. In the PCR, 60 Vbeta and 13 Jbeta primers were used. Sequencing used immunoSEQ multiplex PCR; TCRdb keeps in-frame clones, though not all of them. The data contain under 200,000 clones, around three quarters of them singletons. The sequenced sample was PBMCs. All receptors come from a man aged 35 to 55 in good health and CMV-seronegative.

This sequence joins TRBV7-9 and TRBJ2-2; 10 nucleotides align to TRBD2. In germline, CDR1 is SEHNR, CDR2 FQNEAQ (reference sequence). This CDR3 has 17 amino acids. J lost 0 bases, V lost 1 base, and 2 bases had no gene match. Here the CDR3 reads CASSLDLAGANTGELFF. CDR3 coding DNA: TGTGCCAGCAGCTTAGACCTAGCGGGGGCGAACACCGGGGAGCTGTTTTTT.

This clone was counted only a few times. The chain couples TRBV2 to TRBJ1-1, with 7 bases that match TRBD1. Per germline, CDR1 SNHLY and CDR2 FYNNEI. This CDR3 has 14 amino acids. Unmatched junction bases numbered 10, after V lost 6 bases and J lost 6 bases. The CDR3 nucleotides are TGTGCCAGCAGGGGATTGACAGGGACTGCTGAAGCTTTCTTT. Its translation is CASRGLTGTAEAFF. Filled out from reference TRBV2 and TRBJ1-1, the complete variable domain reads EPEVTQTPSHQVTQMGQEVILRCVPISNHLYFYWYRQILGQKVEFLVSFYNNEISEKSEIFDDQFSVERPDGSNFTLKIRSTKLEDSAMYFCASRGLTGTAEAFFGQGTRLTVV.

With regard to this clone: Within the sample, other DNA sequences also encode this same CDR3. The chain recombines TRBV18 with TRBJ2-3, with TRBD1 identical over 7 bases. The germline V gene encodes CDR1 KGHSH and CDR2 LQKENI. V lost 1 base to trimming and J lost 2 bases; unmatched junction nucleotides: 6. The CDR3 spans 16 residues. The chain's CDR3 is CASSPLDRVITDTQYF. CDR3 nucleotides: TGTGCCAGCTCACCACTCGACAGGGTAATCACAGATACGCAGTATTTT. Complete variable domain (other parts from reference TRBV18 and TRBJ2-3): NAGVMQNPRHLVRRRGQEARLRCSPMKGHSHVYWYRQLPEEGLKFMVYLQKENIIDESGMPKERFSAEFPKEGPSILRIQQVVRGDSAAYFCASSPLDRVITDTQYFGPGTRLTVL.

The chain joins TRBV5-1 to TRBJ2-5, with D possibly matching TRBD2 (6 bases). The germline V gene encodes CDR1 SGHRS and CDR2 YFSETQ. The CDR3 has 15 residues. Trimming removed 3 bases from V and 5 bases from J, with 17 bases in between. CDR3 region: CASSSRLDRGETQYF. In nucleotides, the CDR3 is TGCGCCAGCAGCTCCCGACTAGATCGGGGGGAGACCCAGTACTTC.

The gene calls are TRBV11-3 and TRBJ2-1, with a tentative D call TRBD1 (6 bases). The CDR3 length is 14 residues. Trimming pared 7 bases from V and 2 bases from J, leaving 12 bases between. CDR1 is SGHNT and CDR2 is YENEEA in the germline V gene. For the CDR3, the DNA is TGTGCCAGCACCCCCGGACAGACCTACAATGAGCAGTTCTTC. Amino acids: CASTPGQTYNEQFF.

V is TRBV19 and J is TRBJ1-1; D call uncertain. The V gene's germline CDR1 is LNHDA and CDR2 SQIVND (reference sequence). This CDR3 contains 17 residues. Trimming removed 7 bases from V and 4 bases from J, with 25 bases in between. In DNA form, the CDR3 reads TGTGCCAGTATCCCTCCGGCGGGAGCCCGTGGGGTCACTGAAGCTTTCTTT. It translates to CASIPPAGARGVTEAFF.

The chain carries TRBV19 and TRBJ1-4; 12 positions match TRBD1. Germline values: CDR1 LNHDA, CDR2 SQIVND (reference sequence). V was clipped by 6 bases and J by 10 bases; unmatched bases: 9. The CDR3 is 15 amino acids. The CDR3 is CASSMEGTGGGKLFF. Here the CDR3 DNA reads TGTGCCAGTAGCATGGAGGGGACAGGGGGCGGAAAACTGTTTTTT. Drawing the rest from reference TRBV19 and TRBJ1-4, the complete variable domain is DGGITQSPKYLFRKEGQNVTLSCEQNLNHDAMYWYRQDPGQGLRLIYYSQIVNDFQKGDIAEGYSVSREKKESFPLTVTSAQKNPTAFYLCASSMEGTGGGKLFFGSGTQLSVL.

V gene TRBV11-2 combines with J gene TRBJ2-7, with a possible D match to TRBD2 (5 bases). Germline-derived CDR1 and CDR2 are SGHAT and FQNNGV. The CDR3 has 12 amino acids. The V and J ends lost 2 bases and 3 bases respectively, with 5 bases between them. The CDR3 is CASSLTSYEQYF. The CDR3 DNA follows: TGTGCCAGCAGCTTAACTAGCTACGAGCAGTACTTC.

This sequence joins TRBV7-8 and TRBJ2-3; D might be TRBD1 (6 bases). The length of the CDR3 is 15 residues. Germline CDR1 reads SGHVS; CDR2 reads FQNEAQ. V gave up 7 bases and J gave up 4 bases, with 18 bases separating them. Here the CDR3 reads CASTSQGISSDTQYF. The CDR3 DNA is TGTGCCAGCACCTCGCAGGGGATATCATCAGATACGCAGTATTTT.

This clone has a handful of counts. The J gene is TRBJ2-2, the V gene TRBV5-1, with a possible D match to TRBD1 (6 bases). CDR3 length: 17 amino acids. Germline V gene sequence: CDR1 SGHRS, CDR2 YFSETQ. V lost 0 bases and J lost 6, with 18 bases in between. The CDR3 sequence: CASSLAEGRGFAGELFF. CDR3 nucleotides: TGCGCCAGCAGCTTGGCCGAAGGCAGGGGTTTCGCCGGGGAGCTGTTTTTT.

The J gene is TRBJ1-1, the V gene TRBV27; possible D gene TRBD1, 5 bases. Germline lookup yields CDR1 MNHEY and CDR2 SMNVEV (reference sequence). This CDR3 spans 14 amino acids. V was trimmed by 3 bases and J by 3 bases, leaving 11 bases between them. CDR3 coding DNA: TGTGCCAGCAGTTTGCAAGGGGCCTACACTGAAGCTTTCTTT. As protein: CASSLQGAYTEAFF.

The rearrangement links TRBV11-3 to TRBJ2-5, with TRBD1 matching over 8 bases. With 5 bases clipped from V and 4 bases from J, the junction kept 12 bases outside the gene matches. CDR3 length: 16 amino acids. The germline V gene has CDR1 SGHNT and CDR2 YENEEA. CDR3 nucleotides: TGTGCCAGCAGCCCGAGGACAGGGTCGGGGCGAGAGACCCAGTACTTC. As protein: CASSPRTGSGRETQYF.

The rearrangement uses TRBV12-5 and TRBJ1-1, with D tentatively TRBD1 (5 bases). Germline V CDR1 and CDR2: LGHNT, FRNRAP. The CDR3 runs 15 residues. V lost 7 bases and J lost 5, with 20 bases in between. CDR3 sequence reads: CASAHPPGGKTEAFF. CDR3 in DNA: TGTGCTAGTGCCCACCCCCCCGGGGGTAAGACTGAAGCTTTCTTT.

The genes are TRBV19 and TRBJ2-7; TRBD1 agrees at 9 bases. CDR3 length equals 14 residues. Germline CDR1 and CDR2: LNHDA and SQIVND (reference sequence). J lost 1 base, V lost 5 bases, and 3 bases had no gene match. The CDR3 loop reads CASSVGQGSYEQYF. The CDR3 DNA reads as TGTGCCAGTAGTGTTGGACAGGGGTCCTACGAGCAGTACTTC. Complete variable domain (other parts from reference TRBV19 and TRBJ2-7): DGGITQSPKYLFRKEGQNVTLSCEQNLNHDAMYWYRQDPGQGLRLIYYSQIVNDFQKGDIAEGYSVSREKKESFPLTVTSAQKNPTAFYLCASSVGQGSYEQYFGPGTRLTVT.

This clone has a handful of counts. The rearrangement links TRBV7-7 to TRBJ2-7; D might be TRBD2 (6 bases). Germline lookup yields CDR1 SSHAT and CDR2 FNYEAQ (reference sequence). The ends were cut back, 5 bases at V and 5 bases at J, with 19 bases in the middle. CDR3 length equals 15 residues. The CDR3 DNA reads as TGTGCCAGCAGCCCACTGGGTAGACTAGAAGACGAGCAGTACTTC. Amino acid sequence: CASSPLGRLEDEQYF.

CDR3: CASSFSGGASYGYTF. DNA for the CDR3: TGCGCCAGCAGCTTCTCAGGGGGCGCCAGCTATGGCTACACCTTC. The rearrangement uses TRBV5-1 and TRBJ1-2; 8 bases line up with TRBD1. The ends lost 2 bases at V and 4 bases at J; junction bases unmatched: 7. There are 15 residues in the CDR3. CDR1 and CDR2 from the germline V gene are SGHRS and YFSETQ.

This sequence joins TRBV4-3 and TRBJ2-7; 7 positions agree with TRBD2. Germline CDR1 LGHNA, CDR2 YSLEER. Trimming removed 4 bases from V and 7 bases from J; junction bases left unmatched: 13. This CDR3 comprises 15 residues. CDR3: CASSPSPGGSREQYF. The CDR3 nucleotides are TGCGCCAGCAGCCCCTCCCCCGGGGGGTCCAGGGAGCAGTACTTC.

As to this clone: At one end, the junction sequence differs from germline, possibly due to a read error. The chain uses TRBV6-1 and TRBJ2-1; 7 bases match TRBD2. There are 15 residues in the CDR3. The V gene's germline CDR1 is MNHNS and CDR2 SASEGT. The CDR3 is CVSSEVVGGLGEQFF. The CDR3 bases are TGTGTCAGCAGTGAAGTGGTCGGGGGGTTGGGTGAGCAGTTCTTC.

J is TRBJ2-7 and V is TRBV18; 7 positions match TRBD1. This CDR3 spans 16 amino acids. From germline, CDR1 is KGHSH and CDR2 LQKENI. V lost 3 bases, J lost 4 bases, and 12 bases stayed unmatched. The CDR3 protein is CASSPLTRQGGYEQYF. The CDR3 nucleotides read TGTGCCAGCTCACCTCTAACAAGACAGGGTGGATACGAGCAGTACTTC.

This chain connects TRBV4-1 to TRBJ2-2; D is possibly TRBD2 (7 bases). Germline CDR1 MGHRA, CDR2 YSYEKL. V dropped 1 base and J dropped 3 bases, with 12 bases sitting between them. The CDR3 is 16 amino acids. CDR3 sequence (DNA): TGCGCCAGCAGCCAAGGGGGGGGCTTCGACACCGGGGAGCTGTTTTTT. Its translation: CASSQGGGFDTGELFF.

This clone was recorded once. This sequence joins TRBV4-3 and TRBJ1-3; possible D gene TRBD1, 5 bases. V was pared by 4 bases and J by 0 bases, with 13 bases between. This CDR3 spans 16 amino acids. Looked up from germline, CDR1 is LGHNA and CDR2 is YSLEER. DNA for the CDR3: TGCGCCAGCAGCCCGGGGCGGGACTCCTCTGGAAACACCATATATTTT. Its translation is CASSPGRDSSGNTIYF.

V gene TRBV19 combines with J gene TRBJ2-3; the D gene is possibly TRBD1 (6 bases). CDR3 length: 15 residues. The V and J ends lost 0 bases and 7 bases respectively, with 14 bases between them. In germline, CDR1 is LNHDA, CDR2 SQIVND (reference sequence). The CDR3 bases are TGTGCCAGTAGTATAGATTTAGGACAGATGAATACGCAGTATTTT. It translates to CASSIDLGQMNTQYF. Drawing the rest from reference TRBV19 and TRBJ2-3, the complete variable domain is DGGITQSPKYLFRKEGQNVTLSCEQNLNHDAMYWYRQDPGQGLRLIYYSQIVNDFQKGDIAEGYSVSREKKESFPLTVTSAQKNPTAFYLCASSIDLGQMNTQYFGPGTRLTVL.